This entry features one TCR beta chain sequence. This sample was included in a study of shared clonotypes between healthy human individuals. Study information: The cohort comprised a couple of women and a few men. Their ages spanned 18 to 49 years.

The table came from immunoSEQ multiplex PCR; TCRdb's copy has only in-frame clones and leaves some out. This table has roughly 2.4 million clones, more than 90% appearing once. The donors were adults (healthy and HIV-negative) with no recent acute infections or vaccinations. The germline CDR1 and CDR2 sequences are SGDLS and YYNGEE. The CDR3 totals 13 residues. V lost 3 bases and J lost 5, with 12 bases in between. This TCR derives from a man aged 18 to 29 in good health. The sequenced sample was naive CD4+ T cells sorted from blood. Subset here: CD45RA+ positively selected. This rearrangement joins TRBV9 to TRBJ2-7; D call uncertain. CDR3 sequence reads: CASSARAANEQYF. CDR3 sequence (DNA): TGTGCCAGCAGCGCCCGTGCAGCGAACGAGCAGTACTTC.